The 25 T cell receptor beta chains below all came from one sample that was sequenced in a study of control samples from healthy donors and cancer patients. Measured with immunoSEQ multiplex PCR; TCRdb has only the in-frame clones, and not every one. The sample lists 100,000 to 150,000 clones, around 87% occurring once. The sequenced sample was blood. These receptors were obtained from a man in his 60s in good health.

CDR3 sequence (DNA): TGTGCCAGCACCCCTTTGCTAGGGCGAGGGTATTCTGAAGCTTTCTTT. This sequence encodes CASTPLLGRGYSEAFF. This sequence joins TRBV28 and TRBJ1-1; D unclear. The length of the CDR3 is 16 residues. The V and J ends lost 7 bases and 6 bases respectively, with 24 bases between them. The germline V gene has CDR1 MDHEN and CDR2 SYDVKM. The complete variable domain, with remaining parts taken from reference TRBV28 and TRBJ1-1, reads DVKVTQSSRYLVKRTGEKVFLECVQDMDHENMFWYRQDPGLGLRLIYFSYDVKMKEKGDIPEGYSVSREKKERFSLILESASTNQTSMYLCASTPLLGRGYSEAFFGQGTRLTVV.

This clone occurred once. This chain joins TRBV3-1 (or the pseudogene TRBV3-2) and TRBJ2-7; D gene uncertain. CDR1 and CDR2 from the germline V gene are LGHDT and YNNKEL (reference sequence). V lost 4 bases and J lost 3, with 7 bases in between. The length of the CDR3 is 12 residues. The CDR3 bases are TGTGCCAGCAGCCTGGGAAACTACGAGCAGTACTTC. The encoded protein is CASSLGNYEQYF.

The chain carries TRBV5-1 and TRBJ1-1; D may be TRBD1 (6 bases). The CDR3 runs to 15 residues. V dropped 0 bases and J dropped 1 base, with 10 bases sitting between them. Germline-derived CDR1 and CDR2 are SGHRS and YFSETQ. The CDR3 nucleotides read TGCGCCAGCAGCTTGGCTTTGGGGGCGAACACTGAAGCTTTCTTT. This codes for CASSLALGANTEAFF.

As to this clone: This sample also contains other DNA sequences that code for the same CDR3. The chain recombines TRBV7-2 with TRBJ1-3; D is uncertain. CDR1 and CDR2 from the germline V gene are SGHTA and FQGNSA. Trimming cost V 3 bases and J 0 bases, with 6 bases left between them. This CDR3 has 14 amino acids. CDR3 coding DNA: TGTGCCAGCAGCTTCGGAAGCTCTGGAAACACCATATATTTT. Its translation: CASSFGSSGNTIYF.

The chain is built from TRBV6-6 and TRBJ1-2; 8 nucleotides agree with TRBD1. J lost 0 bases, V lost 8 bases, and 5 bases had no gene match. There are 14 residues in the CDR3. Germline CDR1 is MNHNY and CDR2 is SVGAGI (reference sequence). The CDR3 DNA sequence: TGTGCCAGCGGGGGACAGGCCACTAACTATGGCTACACCTTC. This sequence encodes CASGGQATNYGYTF.

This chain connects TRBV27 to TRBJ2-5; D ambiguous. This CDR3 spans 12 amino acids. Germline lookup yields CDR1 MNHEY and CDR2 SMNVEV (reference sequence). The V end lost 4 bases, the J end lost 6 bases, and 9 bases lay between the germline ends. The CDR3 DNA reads TGTGCCAGCAGTTGGCCCGGAAAGACCCAGTACTTC. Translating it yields CASSWPGKTQYF.

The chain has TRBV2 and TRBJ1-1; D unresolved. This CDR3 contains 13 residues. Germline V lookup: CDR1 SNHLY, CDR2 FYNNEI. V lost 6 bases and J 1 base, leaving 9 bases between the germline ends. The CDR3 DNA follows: TGTGCCAGCAGAGGAGATTCGAACACTGAAGCTTTCTTT. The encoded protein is CASRGDSNTEAFF.

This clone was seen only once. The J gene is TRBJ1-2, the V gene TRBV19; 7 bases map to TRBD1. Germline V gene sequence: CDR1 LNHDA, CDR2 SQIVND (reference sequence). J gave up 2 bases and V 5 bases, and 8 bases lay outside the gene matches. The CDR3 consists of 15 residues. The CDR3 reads CASSLDRWGNYGYTF. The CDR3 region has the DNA TGTGCCAGTAGTTTGGACAGGTGGGGGAACTATGGCTACACCTTC.

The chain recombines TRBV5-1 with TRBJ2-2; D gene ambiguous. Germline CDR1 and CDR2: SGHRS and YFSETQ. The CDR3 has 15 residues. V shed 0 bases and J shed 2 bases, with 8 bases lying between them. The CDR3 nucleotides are TGCGCCAGCAGCTTGGAAAAGGGCAACACCGGGGAGCTGTTTTTT. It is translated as CASSLEKGNTGELFF.

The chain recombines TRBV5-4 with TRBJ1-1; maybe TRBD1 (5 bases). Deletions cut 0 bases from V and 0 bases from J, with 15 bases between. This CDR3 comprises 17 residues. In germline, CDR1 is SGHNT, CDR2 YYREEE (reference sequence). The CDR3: CASSLGDFRALNTEAFF. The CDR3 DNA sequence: TGTGCCAGCAGCTTGGGCGACTTCAGGGCCCTGAACACTGAAGCTTTCTTT. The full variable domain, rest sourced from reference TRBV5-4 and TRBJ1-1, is ETGVTQSPTHLIKTRGQQVTLRCSSQSGHNTVSWYQQALGQGPQFIFQYYREEENGRGNFPPRFSGLQFPNYSSELNVNALELDDSALYLCASSLGDFRALNTEAFFGQGTRLTVV.

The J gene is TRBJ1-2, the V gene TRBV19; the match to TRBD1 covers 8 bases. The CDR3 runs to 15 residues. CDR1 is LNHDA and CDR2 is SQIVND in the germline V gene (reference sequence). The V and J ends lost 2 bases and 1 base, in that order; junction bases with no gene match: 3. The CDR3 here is CASSIYGQGNYGYTF. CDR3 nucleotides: TGTGCCAGTAGTATATATGGACAGGGTAACTATGGCTACACCTTC.

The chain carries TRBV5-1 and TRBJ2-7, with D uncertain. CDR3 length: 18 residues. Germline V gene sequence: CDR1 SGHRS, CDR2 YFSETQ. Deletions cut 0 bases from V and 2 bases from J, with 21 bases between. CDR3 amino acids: CASSLGVRSNVPAYEQYF. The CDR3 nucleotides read TGCGCCAGCAGCTTGGGGGTCAGGAGTAACGTTCCCGCCTACGAGCAGTACTTC.

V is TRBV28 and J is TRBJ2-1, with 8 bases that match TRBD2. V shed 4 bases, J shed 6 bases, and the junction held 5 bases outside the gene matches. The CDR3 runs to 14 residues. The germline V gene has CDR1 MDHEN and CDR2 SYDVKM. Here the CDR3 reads CASSSGGALNEQFF. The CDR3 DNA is TGTGCCAGCAGTTCGGGGGGGGCACTCAATGAGCAGTTCTTC. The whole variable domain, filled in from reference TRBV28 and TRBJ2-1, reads DVKVTQSSRYLVKRTGEKVFLECVQDMDHENMFWYRQDPGLGLRLIYFSYDVKMKEKGDIPEGYSVSREKKERFSLILESASTNQTSMYLCASSSGGALNEQFFGPGTRLTVL.

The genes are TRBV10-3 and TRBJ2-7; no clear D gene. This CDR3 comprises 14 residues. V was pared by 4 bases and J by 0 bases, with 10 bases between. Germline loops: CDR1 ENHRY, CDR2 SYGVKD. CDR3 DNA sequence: TGTGCCATCAGTGTTCAGGTTAGCTCCTACGAGCAGTACTTC. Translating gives CAISVQVSSYEQYF.

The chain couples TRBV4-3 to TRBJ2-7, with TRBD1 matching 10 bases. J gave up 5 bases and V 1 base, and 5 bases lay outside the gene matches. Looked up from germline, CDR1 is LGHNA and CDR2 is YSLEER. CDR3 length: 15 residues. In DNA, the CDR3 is TGCGCCAGCAGCCAAGGAATCGGGACAGGGGACGAGCAGTACTTC. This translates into CASSQGIGTGDEQYF.

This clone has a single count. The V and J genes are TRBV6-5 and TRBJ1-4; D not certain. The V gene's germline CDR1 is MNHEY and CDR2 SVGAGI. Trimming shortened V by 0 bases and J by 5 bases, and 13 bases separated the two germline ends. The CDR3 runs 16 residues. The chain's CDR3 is CASSYSIGLPNEKLFF. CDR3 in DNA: TGTGCCAGCAGTTACTCGATTGGACTCCCCAATGAAAAACTGTTTTTT.

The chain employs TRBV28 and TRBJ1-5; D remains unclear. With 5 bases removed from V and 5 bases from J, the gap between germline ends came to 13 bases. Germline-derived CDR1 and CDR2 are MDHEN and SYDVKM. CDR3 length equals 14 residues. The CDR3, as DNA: TGTGCCAGCAGTGAGGCAATTGCGGATCAGCCCCAGCATTTT. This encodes CASSEAIADQPQHF.

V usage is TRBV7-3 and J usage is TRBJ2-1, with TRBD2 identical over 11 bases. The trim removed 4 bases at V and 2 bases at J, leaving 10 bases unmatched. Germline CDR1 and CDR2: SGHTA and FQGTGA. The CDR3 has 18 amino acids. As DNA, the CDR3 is TGTGCCAGCAGCTCCAGCCCTCTAGCGGGGGGAACCTACAATGAGCAGTTCTTC. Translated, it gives CASSSSPLAGGTYNEQFF.

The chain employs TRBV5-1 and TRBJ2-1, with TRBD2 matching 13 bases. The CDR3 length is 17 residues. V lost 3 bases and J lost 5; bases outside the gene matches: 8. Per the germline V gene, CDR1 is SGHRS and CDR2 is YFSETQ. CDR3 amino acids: CASSSGGLAGYNNEQFF. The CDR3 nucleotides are TGCGCCAGCAGCTCGGGGGGACTAGCGGGGTATAACAATGAGCAGTTCTTC.

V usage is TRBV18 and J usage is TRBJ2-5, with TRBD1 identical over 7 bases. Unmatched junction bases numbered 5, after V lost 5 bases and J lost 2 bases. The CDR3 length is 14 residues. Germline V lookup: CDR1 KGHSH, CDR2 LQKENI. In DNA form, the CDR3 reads TGTGCCAGCTCAGCAATACAGGGGCAAGAGACCCAGTACTTC. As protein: CASSAIQGQETQYF.

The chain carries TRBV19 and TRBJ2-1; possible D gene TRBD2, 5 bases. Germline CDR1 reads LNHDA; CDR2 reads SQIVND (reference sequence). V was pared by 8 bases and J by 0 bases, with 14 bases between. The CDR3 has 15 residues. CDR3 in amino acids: CASARTEGSYNEQFF. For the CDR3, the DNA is TGTGCCAGTGCTAGAACCGAGGGCTCCTACAATGAGCAGTTCTTC.

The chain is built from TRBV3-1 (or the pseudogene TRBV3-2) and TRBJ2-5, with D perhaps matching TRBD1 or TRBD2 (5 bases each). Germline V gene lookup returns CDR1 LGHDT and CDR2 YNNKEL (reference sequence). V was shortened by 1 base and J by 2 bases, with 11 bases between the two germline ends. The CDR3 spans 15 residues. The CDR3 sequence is CASSQGGTFQETQYF. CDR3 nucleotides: TGTGCCAGCAGCCAAGGTGGGACGTTTCAAGAGACCCAGTACTTC.

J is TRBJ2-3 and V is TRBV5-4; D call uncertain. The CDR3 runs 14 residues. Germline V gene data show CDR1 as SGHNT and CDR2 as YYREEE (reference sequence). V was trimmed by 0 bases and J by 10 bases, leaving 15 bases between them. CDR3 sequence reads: CASSLDRVVGAQYF. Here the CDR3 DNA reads TGTGCCAGCAGCTTGGATAGGGTAGTTGGGGCGCAGTATTTT.

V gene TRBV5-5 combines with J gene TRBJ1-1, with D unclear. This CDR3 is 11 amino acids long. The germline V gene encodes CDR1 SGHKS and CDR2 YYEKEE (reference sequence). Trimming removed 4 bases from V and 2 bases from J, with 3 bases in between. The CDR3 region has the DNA TGTGCCAGCAGCGACAACACTGAAGCTTTCTTT. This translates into CASSDNTEAFF.

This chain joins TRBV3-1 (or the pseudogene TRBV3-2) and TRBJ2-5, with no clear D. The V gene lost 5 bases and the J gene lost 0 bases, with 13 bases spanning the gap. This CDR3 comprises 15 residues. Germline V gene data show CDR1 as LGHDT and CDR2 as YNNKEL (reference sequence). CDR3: CASSSNLLHQETQYF. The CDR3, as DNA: TGTGCCAGCAGCTCCAATCTACTCCACCAAGAGACCCAGTACTTC.